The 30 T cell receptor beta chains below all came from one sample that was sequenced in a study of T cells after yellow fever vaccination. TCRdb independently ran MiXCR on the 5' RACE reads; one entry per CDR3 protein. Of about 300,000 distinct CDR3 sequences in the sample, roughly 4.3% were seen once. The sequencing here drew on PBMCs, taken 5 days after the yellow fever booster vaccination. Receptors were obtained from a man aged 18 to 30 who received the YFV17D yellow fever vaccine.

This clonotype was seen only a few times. CDR3 sequence reads: CASSQSSYEQYV. The CDR3 DNA is TGTGCCAGCTCACAGAGCTCCTACGAGCAGTACGTC. The V and J genes are TRBV18 and TRBJ2-7; D gene ambiguous. Germline V gives CDR1 KGHSH, CDR2 LQKENI. V dropped 4 bases and J dropped 0 bases, with 4 bases sitting between them. The CDR3 extends over 12 amino acids.

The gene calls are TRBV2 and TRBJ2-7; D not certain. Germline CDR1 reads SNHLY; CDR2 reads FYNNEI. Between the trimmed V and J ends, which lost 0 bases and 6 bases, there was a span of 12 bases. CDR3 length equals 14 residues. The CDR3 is CASSEAQRQVEQYF. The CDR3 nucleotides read TGTGCCAGCAGTGAAGCGCAGAGGCAGGTCGAGCAGTACTTC.

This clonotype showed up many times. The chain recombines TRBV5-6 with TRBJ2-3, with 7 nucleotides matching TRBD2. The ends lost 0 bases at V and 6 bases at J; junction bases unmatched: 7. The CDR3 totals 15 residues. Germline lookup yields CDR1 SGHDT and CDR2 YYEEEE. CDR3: CASSLGLAEGDTQYF. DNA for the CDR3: TGTGCCAGCAGCTTGGGACTAGCCGAGGGGGATACGCAGTATTTT.

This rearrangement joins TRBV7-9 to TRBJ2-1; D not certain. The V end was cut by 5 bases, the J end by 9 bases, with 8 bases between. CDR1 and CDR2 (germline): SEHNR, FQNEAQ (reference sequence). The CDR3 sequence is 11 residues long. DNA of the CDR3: TGTGCCAGCAGCCATGCTAGTGAGCAGTTCTTC. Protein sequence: CASSHASEQFF.

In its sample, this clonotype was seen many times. The CDR3 is CASSYLKLETEAFF. The CDR3 DNA follows: TGTGCCAGCAGTTACTTGAAGCTTGAGACTGAAGCTTTCTTT. The chain joins TRBV6-5 to TRBJ1-1; D is unclear. V was cut by 1 base and J by 5 bases, with 11 bases left in between. Germline loops: CDR1 MNHEY, CDR2 SVGAGI. The CDR3 runs to 14 residues.

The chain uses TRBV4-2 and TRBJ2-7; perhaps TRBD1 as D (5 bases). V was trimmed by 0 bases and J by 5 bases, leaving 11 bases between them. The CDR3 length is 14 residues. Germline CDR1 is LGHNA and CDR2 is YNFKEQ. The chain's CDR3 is CASSQEVVGHEQYV. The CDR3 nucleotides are TGTGCCAGCAGCCAAGAAGTAGTGGGGCACGAGCAGTACGTC.

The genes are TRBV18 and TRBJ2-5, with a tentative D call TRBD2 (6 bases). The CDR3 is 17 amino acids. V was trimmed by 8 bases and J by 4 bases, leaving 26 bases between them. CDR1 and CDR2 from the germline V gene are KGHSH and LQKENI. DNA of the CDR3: TGTGCCAGCGCTTCCCAGCCCTTAATAGCGGACCGAGAGACCCAGTACTTC. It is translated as CASASQPLIADRETQYF.

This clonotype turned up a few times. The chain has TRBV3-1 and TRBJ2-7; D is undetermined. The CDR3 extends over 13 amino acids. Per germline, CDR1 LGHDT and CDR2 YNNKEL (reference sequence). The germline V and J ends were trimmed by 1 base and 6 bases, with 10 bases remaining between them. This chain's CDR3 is CASSQGQPGEQYF. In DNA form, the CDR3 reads TGTGCCAGCAGCCAAGGTCAGCCTGGCGAGCAGTACTTC.

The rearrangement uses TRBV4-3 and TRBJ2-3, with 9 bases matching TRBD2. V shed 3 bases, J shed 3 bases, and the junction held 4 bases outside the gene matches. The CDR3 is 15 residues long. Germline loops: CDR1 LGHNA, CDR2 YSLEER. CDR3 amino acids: CASSQGGGATDTQYF. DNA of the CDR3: TGCGCCAGCAGCCAGGGCGGGGGGGCAACAGATACGCAGTATTTT.

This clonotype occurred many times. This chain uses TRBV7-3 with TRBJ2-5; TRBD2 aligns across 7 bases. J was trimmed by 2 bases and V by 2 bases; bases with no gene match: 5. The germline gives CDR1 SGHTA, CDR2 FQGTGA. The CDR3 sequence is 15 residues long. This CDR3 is CASSLLGGGQETQYF. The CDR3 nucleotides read TGTGCCAGCAGCTTATTGGGGGGAGGGCAAGAGACCCAGTACTTC.

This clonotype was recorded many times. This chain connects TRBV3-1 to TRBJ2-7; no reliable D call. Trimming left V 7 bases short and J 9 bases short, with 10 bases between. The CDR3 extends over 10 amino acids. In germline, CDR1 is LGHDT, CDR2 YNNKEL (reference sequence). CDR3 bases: TGTGCCAGCATCCTGTGGGGGCAGTACTTC. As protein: CASILWGQYF.

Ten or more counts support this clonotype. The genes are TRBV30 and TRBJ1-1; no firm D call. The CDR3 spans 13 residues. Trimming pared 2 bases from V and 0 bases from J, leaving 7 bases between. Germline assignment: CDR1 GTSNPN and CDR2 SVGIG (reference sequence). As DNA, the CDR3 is TGTGCCTGGAGTTTACAGTTGAACACTGAAGCTTTCTTT. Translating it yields CAWSLQLNTEAFF.

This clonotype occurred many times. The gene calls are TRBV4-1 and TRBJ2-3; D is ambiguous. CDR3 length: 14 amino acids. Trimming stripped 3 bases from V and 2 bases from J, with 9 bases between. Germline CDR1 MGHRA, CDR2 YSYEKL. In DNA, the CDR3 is TGCGCCAGCAGCCAGAACGTAGCCACAGATACGCAGTATTTT. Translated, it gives CASSQNVATDTQYF.

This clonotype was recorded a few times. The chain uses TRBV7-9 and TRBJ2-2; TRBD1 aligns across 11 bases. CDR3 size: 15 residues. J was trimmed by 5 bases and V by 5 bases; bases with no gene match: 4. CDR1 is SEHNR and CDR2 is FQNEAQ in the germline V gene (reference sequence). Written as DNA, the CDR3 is TGTGCCAGCAGCCAAAGGGACAGGGGGACCGGGGAGCTGTTTTTT. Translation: CASSQRDRGTGELFF.

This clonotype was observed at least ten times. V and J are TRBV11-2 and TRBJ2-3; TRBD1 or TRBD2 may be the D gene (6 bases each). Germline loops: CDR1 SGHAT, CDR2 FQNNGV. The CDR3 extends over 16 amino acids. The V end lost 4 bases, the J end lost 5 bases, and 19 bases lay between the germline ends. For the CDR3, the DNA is TGTGCCAGCAGCTCCCTTCCGGGGGCTGGGGGAGATACGCAGTATTTT. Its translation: CASSSLPGAGGDTQYF.

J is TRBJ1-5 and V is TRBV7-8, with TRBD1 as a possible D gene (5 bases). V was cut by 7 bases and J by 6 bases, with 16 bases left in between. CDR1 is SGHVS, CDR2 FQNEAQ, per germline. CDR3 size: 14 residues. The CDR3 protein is CASTLRELGQPQHF. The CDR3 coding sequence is TGTGCCAGCACCCTCAGGGAATTGGGTCAGCCCCAGCATTTT.

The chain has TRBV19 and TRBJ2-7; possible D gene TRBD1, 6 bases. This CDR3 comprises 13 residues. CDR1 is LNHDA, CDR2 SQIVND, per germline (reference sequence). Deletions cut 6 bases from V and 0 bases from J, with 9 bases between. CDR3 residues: CASRQGHSYEQYF. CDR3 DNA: TGTGCCAGTAGGCAGGGACACTCCTACGAGCAGTACTTC.

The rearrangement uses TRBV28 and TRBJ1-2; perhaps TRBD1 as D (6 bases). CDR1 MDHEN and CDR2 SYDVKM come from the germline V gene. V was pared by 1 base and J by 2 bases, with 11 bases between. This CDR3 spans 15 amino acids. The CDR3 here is CASSLYRAGNYGYTF. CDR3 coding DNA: TGTGCCAGCAGTTTATACAGGGCGGGGAACTATGGCTACACCTTC.

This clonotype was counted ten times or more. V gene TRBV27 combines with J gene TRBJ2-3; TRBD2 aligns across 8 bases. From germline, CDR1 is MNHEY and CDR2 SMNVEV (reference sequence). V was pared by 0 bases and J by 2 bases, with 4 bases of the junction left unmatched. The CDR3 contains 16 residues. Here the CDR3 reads CASSLSGGGYTDTQYF. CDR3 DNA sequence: TGTGCCAGCAGTTTATCCGGCGGGGGGTACACAGATACGCAGTATTTT.

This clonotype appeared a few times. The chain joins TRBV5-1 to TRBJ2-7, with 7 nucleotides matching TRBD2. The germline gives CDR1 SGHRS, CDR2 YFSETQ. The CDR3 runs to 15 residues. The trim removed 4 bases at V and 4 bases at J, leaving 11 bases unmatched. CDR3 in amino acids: CASSILSGVKYEQYF. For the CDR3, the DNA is TGCGCCAGCAGCATCCTGAGCGGGGTCAAGTACGAGCAGTACTTC. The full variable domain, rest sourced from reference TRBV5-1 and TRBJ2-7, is KAGVTQTPRYLIKTRGQQVTLSCSPISGHRSVSWYQQTPGQGLQFLFEYFSETQRNKGNFPGRFSGRQFSNSRSEMNVSTLELGDSALYLCASSILSGVKYEQYFGPGTRLTVT.

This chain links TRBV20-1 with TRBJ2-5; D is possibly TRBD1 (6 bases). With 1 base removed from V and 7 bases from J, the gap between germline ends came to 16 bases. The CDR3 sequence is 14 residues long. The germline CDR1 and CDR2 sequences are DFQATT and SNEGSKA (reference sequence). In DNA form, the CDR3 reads TGCAGTGCTAGAGGGGTTCGTAGGGGGACGACCCAGTACTTC. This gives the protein CSARGVRRGTTQYF.

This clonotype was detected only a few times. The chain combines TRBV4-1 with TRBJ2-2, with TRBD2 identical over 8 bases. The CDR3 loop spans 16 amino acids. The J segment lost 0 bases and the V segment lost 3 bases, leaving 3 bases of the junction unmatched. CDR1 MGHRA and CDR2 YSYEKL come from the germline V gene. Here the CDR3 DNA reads TGCGCCAGCAGCCAGACTAGCGCCGCGAACACCGGGGAGCTGTTTTTT. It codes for CASSQTSAANTGELFF.

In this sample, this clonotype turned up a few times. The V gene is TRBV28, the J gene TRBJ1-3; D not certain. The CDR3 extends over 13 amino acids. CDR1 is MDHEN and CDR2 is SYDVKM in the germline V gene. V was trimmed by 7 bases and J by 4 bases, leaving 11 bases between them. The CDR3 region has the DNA TGTGCCAGCATCCTGGGGTCCGGAAACACCATATATTTT. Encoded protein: CASILGSGNTIYF.

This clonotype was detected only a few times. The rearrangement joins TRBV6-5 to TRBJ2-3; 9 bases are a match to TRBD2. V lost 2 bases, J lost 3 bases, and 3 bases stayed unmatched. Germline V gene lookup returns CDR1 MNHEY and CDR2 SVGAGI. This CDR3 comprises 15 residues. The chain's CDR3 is CASSYAGGRTDTQYF. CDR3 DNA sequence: TGTGCCAGCAGTTACGCGGGGGGGCGAACAGATACGCAGTATTTT.

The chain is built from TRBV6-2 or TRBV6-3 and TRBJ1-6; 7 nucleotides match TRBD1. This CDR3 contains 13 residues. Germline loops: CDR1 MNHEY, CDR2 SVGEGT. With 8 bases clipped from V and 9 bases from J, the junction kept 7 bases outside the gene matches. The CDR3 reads CASQTGWSSPLHF. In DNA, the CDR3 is TGTGCCAGCCAGACAGGGTGGAGTTCACCCCTCCACTTT.

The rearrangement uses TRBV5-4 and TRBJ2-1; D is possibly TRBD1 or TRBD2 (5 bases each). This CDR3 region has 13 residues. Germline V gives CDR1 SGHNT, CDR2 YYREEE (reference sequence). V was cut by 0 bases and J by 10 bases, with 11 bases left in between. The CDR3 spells CASSLVEGPEQFF. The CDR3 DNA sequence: TGTGCCAGCAGCTTGGTCGAGGGACCGGAGCAGTTCTTC.

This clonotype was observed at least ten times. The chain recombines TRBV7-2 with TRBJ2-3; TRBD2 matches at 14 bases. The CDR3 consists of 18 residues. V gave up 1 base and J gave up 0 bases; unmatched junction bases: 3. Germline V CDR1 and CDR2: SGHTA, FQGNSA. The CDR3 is CASSLGLAGGTSTDTQYF. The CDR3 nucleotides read TGTGCCAGCAGCTTAGGACTAGCGGGGGGGACTAGCACAGATACGCAGTATTTT.

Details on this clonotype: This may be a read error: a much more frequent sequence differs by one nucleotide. CDR3 in amino acids: CASRTGANYGYTF. The CDR3 region has the DNA TGCGCCAGCAGAACGGGCGCTAACTATGGCTACACCTTC. The V gene is TRBV5-1, the J gene TRBJ1-2; D is unclear. V was trimmed by 5 bases and J by 0 bases, leaving 8 bases between them. Germline values: CDR1 SGHRS, CDR2 YFSETQ. The CDR3 totals 13 residues.

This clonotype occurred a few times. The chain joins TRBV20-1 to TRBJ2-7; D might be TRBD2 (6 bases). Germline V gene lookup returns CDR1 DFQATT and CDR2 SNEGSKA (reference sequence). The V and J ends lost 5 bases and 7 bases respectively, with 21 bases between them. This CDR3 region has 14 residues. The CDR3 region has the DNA TGCAGTGCTCCTTTACTAGACGGGGGTAGGGAGCAGTACGTC. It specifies CSAPLLDGGREQYV.

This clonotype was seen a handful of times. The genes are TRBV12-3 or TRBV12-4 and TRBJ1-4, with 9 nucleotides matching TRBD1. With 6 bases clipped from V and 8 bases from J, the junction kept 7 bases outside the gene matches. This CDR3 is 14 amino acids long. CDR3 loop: CASSQTGGREKLFF. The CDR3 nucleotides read TGTGCCAGCAGCCAGACAGGGGGGAGGGAAAAACTGTTTTTT.